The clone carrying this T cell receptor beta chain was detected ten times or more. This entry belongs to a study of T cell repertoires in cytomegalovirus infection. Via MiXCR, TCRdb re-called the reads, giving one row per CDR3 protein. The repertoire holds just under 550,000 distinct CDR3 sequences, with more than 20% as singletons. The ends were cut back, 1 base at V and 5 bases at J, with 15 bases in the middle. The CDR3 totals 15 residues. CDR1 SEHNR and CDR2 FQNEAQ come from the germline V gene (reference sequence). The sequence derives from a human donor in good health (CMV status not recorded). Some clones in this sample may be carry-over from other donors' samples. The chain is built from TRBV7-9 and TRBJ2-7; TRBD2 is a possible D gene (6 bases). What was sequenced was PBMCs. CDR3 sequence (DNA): TGTGCCAGCAGCTTAGTGGGCGGAGGGCGCCACGAGCAGTACTTC. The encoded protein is CASSLVGGGRHEQYF.